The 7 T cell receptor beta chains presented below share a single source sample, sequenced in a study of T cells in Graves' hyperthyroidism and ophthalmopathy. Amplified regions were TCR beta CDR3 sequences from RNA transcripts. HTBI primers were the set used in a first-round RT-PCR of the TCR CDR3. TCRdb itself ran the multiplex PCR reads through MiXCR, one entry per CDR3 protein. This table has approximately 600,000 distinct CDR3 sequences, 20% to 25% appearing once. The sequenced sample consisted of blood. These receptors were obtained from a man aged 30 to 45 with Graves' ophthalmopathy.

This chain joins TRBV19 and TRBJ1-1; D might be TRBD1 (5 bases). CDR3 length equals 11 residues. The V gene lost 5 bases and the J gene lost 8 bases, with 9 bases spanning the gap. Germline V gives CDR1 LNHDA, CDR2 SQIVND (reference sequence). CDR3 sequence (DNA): TGTGCCAGTAGTTCCGGGGCCGAAGCTTTCTTT. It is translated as CASSSGAEAFF.

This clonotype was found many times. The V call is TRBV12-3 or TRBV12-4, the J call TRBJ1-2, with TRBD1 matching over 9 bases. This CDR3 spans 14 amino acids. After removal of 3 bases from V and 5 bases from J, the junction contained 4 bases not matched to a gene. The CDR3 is CASSFTGQGYGYTF. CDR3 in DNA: TGTGCCAGCAGTTTCACGGGACAGGGTTATGGCTACACCTTC.

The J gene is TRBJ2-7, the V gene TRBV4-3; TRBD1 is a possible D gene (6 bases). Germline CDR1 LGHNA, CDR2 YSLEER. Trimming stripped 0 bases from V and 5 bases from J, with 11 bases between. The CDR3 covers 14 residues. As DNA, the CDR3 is TGCGCCAGCAGCCAAGAACAGGGAGAAGACGAGCAGTACTTC. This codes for CASSQEQGEDEQYF.

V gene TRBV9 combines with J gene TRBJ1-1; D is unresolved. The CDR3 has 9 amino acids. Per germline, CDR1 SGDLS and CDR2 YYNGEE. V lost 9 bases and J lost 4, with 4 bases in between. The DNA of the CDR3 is TGTGCCACACGCACTGAAGCTTTCTTT. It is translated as CATRTEAFF.

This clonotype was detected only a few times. This CDR3 reads CASSLTGAGGPIDTQYF. The CDR3 bases are TGTGCCAGCAGCTTAACTGGGGCGGGAGGGCCGATAGATACGCAGTATTTT. The chain is built from TRBV7-3 and TRBJ2-3, with 9 nucleotides matching TRBD2. In germline, CDR1 is SGHTA, CDR2 FQGTGA. The length of the CDR3 is 17 residues. V dropped 0 bases and J dropped 5; count of bases not matched to a gene: 9.

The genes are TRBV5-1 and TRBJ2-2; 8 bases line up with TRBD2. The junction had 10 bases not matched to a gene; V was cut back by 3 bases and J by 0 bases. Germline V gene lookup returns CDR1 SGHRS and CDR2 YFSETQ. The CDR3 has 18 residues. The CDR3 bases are TGCGCCAGCAGCTCCAACTACGTAGCGGGACCGAACACCGGGGAGCTGTTTTTT. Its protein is CASSSNYVAGPNTGELFF.

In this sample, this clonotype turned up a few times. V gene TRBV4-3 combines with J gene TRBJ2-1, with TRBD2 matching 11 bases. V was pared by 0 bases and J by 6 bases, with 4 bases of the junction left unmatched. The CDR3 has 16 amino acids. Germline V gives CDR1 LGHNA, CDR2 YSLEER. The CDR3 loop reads CASSQDWTSGPNEQFF. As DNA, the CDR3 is TGCGCCAGCAGCCAAGATTGGACTAGCGGGCCCAATGAGCAGTTCTTC.